This is a list of T cell receptor beta chains from one sample in a study of blood T cell repertoires in COVID-19. TCRdb keeps only in-frame clones here, not all; method: immunoSEQ multiplex PCR. Of approximately 210,000 clones in the sample, around four fifths are singletons; the top ten hold around 2.5%. Material for sequencing was peripheral blood. These receptors all stem from a woman in her 70s with active or convalescent COVID-19. CDR3s include the opening cysteine and the closing phenylalanine or tryptophan. A D gene is named only where the DNA matches it firmly. The size entry is marked missing in some rows and otherwise reads once, few, many or a size class.

cdr3_nt	cdr3_aa	d_call	v_call	j_call	clone_size
TGTGCCAGCTCACCACCGGCATTCCAAGAGACCCAGTACTTC	CASSPPAFQETQYF	-	TRBV18	TRBJ2-5	-
TGTGCCACTCAGGCCGGGACAGGGAAAGAGACCCAGTACTTC	CATQAGTGKETQYF	TRBD1	TRBV2	TRBJ2-5	-
TGTGCCAGTAGTATCCAGGGACACCCCAATGAGCAGTTCTTC	CASSIQGHPNEQFF	-	TRBV19	TRBJ2-1	-
TGTGCCAGCAGTGTTCGCCAGGGGGGCCTACTATATGGCTACACCTTC	CASSVRQGGLLYGYTF	TRBD1	TRBV27	TRBJ1-2	-
TGTGCCAGCAGGCTACCGGGATCGGGCTATGGCTACACCTTC	CASRLPGSGYGYTF	-	TRBV6-5	TRBJ1-2	-
TGTGCCAGCAGCTTAAAGGGACAGGGCTCCTACGAGCAGTACTTC	CASSLKGQGSYEQYF	TRBD1	TRBV7-9	TRBJ2-7	-
TGTGCCAGCAGTTACGGACCGCCAGAAGGAGGAAAACTGTTTTTT	CASSYGPPEGGKLFF	-	TRBV6-5	TRBJ1-4	-
TGTGCCAGCAGCTTACAGGGGGAAAAACTGTTTTTT	CASSLQGEKLFF	-	TRBV11-1	TRBJ1-4	-
TGTGCCAGCAGCTTAGGCAGGGAACAGGCCGGGGAGCTGTTTTTT	CASSLGREQAGELFF	-	TRBV7-9	TRBJ2-2	-
TGCGCCAGCAGCACTGACGGGAACTATGGCTACACCTTC	CASSTDGNYGYTF	-	TRBV5-1	TRBJ1-2	-
TGTGCCAGCTCAAACTCAGGGACAGATAATGAAAAACTGTTTTTT	CASSNSGTDNEKLFF	TRBD1	TRBV18	TRBJ1-4	once
TGTGCCAGCAGCGCAGACAGGGCCTACTCTGGGGCCAACGTCCTGACTTTC	CASSADRAYSGANVLTF	TRBD1	TRBV7-8	TRBJ2-6	-
TGTGCCAGCAGTTTTCCAGGGTCTGGCTCACCCCTCCACTTT	CASSFPGSGSPLHF	-	TRBV28	TRBJ1-6	-
TGTGCCAGCAGTTTGAGGGCGTTCGAAAAACTGTTTTTT	CASSLRAFEKLFF	-	TRBV12-3/TRBV12-4	TRBJ1-4	-
TGTGCCAGCAGCTTAGCACGGGGAGCGGGGCTAGATACGCAGTATTTT	CASSLARGAGLDTQYF	TRBD2	TRBV11-1	TRBJ2-3	-
TGTGCCAGCAGCTTAGAAGCTTACGAAACGTACAATGAGCAGTTCTTC	CASSLEAYETYNEQFF	-	TRBV7-6	TRBJ2-1	-
TGTGCCAGCAGCTTGGGCGGGGCCCCTAATTCACCCCTCCACTTT	CASSLGGAPNSPLHF	-	TRBV5-4	TRBJ1-6	-
TGTGCCAGCAGTTCCTCTTATCAGCCCCAGCATTTT	CASSSSYQPQHF	-	TRBV28	TRBJ1-5	-
TGCGCCAGCAGCTTGGCCGCGGACTGGGATGAGCAGTTCTTC	CASSLAADWDEQFF	-	TRBV5-1	TRBJ2-1	-
TGTGCCAGCAGTGACCAAGCGGAGGCCGCTAATGAGCAGTTCTTC	CASSDQAEAANEQFF	-	TRBV6-4	TRBJ2-1	-
TGTGCCAGCAGTTTACGTCAGCGCCCAGATACGCAGTATTTT	CASSLRQRPDTQYF	-	TRBV27	TRBJ2-3	-
TGTGCCAGCAGAGGGGGCTATAATTCACCCCTCCACTTT	CASRGGYNSPLHF	-	TRBV12-3/TRBV12-4	TRBJ1-6	-
TGTGCCACTAAGCGGGAGGCAATAGGGGGGGAGACCCAGTACTTC	CATKREAIGGETQYF	TRBD2	TRBV6-5	TRBJ2-5	-
TGCGCCAGCAGCTTGGGACAGGTCGCCCGTGGCTACACCTTC	CASSLGQVARGYTF	-	TRBV5-1	TRBJ1-2	-
TGTGCCAGCAGTTTCTTAGCGGGGGCCGGCGGGGAGCTGTTTTTT	CASSFLAGAGGELFF	TRBD2	TRBV28	TRBJ2-2	-
TGTGCCAGCAGTCCAGGACTAGCGGGAGTCGGGGAGCTGTTTTTT	CASSPGLAGVGELFF	TRBD2	TRBV27	TRBJ2-2	few
TGTGCCAGCAGCTTAGACAGGGGGCTGACTGAAGCTTTCTTT	CASSLDRGLTEAFF	TRBD1	TRBV7-2	TRBJ1-1	-
TGTGCCAGCAGCTTAGGTGTCCTAACGGAAGCTTTCTTT	CASSLGVLTEAFF	-	TRBV7-2	TRBJ1-1	-
TGTGCCAGTAGTAGAGGGCCCGATGGCTACACCTTC	CASSRGPDGYTF	-	TRBV19	TRBJ1-2	-
TGCAGCGTTGAAGATCAGGCGGGAAAGCCCCAGCATTTT	CSVEDQAGKPQHF	-	TRBV29-1	TRBJ1-5	few
TGTGCCAGTGGGATGAGGGGGGGATCGAGCACTGAAGCTTTCTTT	CASGMRGGSSTEAFF	-	TRBV19	TRBJ1-1	-
TGTGCCAGTAGTATAGCGCAGACTAGCACAGATACGCAGTATTTT	CASSIAQTSTDTQYF	-	TRBV19	TRBJ2-3	-
TGTGCCACCAGCAGAGACTCCAGGGGGGAGACTGAAGCTTTCTTT	CATSRDSRGETEAFF	TRBD1	TRBV15	TRBJ1-1	-
TGTGCCAGTAGTCTCAGAGCGGATTACGAGCAGTACTTC	CASSLRADYEQYF	-	TRBV19	TRBJ2-7	-
TGCGCCAGCAGCTTGGAGGCTAGCGGAGAGACCCAGTACTTC	CASSLEASGETQYF	TRBD2	TRBV5-1	TRBJ2-5	-
TGTGCCAGCAGCTTGGGGACAGGGGAGGAGACCCAGTACTTC	CASSLGTGEETQYF	TRBD1	TRBV5-4	TRBJ2-5	-
TGTGCCAGCAGTTTATTTGGGGAGCCCTCTGGAAACACCATATATTTT	CASSLFGEPSGNTIYF	-	TRBV28	TRBJ1-3	-
TGTGCCAGCAGCTTAATGGGGGGACCGAACACCGGGGAGCTGTTTTTT	CASSLMGGPNTGELFF	-	TRBV7-3	TRBJ2-2	once
TGTGCCAGGGGACAGGACAGCACAGATACGCAGTATTTT	CARGQDSTDTQYF	TRBD1	TRBV2	TRBJ2-3	-
TGCGCCAGCCAGACAGCAACTAATGAAAAACTGTTTTTT	CASQTATNEKLFF	-	TRBV5-1	TRBJ1-4	-
TGTGCCAGCACTATAAGGACAGGGGGTAACTATGGCTACACCTTC	CASTIRTGGNYGYTF	TRBD1	TRBV28	TRBJ1-2	-